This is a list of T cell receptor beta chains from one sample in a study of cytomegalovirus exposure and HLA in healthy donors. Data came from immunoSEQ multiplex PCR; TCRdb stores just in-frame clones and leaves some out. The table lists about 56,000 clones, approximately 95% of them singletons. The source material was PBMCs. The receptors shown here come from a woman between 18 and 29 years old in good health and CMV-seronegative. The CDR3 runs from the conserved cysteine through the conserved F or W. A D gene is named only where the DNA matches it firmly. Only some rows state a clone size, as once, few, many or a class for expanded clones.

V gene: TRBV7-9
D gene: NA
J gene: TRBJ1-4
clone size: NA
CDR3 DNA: TGTGCCAGCAGCCACGGGGGTAATAATGAAAAACTGTTTTTT
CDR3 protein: CASSHGGNNEKLFF

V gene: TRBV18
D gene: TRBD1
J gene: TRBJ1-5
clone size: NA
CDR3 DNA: TGTGCCAGCTCACCCACGGGGACAGGCAATCAGCCCCAGCATTTT
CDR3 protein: CASSPTGTGNQPQHF

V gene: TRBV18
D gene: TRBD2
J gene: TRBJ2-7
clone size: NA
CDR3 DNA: TGTGCCAGCTCACCACCGGCGGGAGGGGGCCACGAGCAGTACTTC
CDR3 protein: CASSPPAGGGHEQYF

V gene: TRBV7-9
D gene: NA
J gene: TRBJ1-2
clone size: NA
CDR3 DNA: TGTGCCAGCAGCTTGGGCCCTGGCTACACCTTC
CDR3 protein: CASSLGPGYTF

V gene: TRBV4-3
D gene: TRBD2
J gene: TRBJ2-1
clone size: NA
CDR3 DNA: TGCGCCAGCAGCCAAGATAGCCCCCCAACTAGCGGGGGGGGTAATGAGCAGTTCTTC
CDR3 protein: CASSQDSPPTSGGGNEQFF

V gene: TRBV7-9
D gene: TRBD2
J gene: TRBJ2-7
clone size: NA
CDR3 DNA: TGTGCCAGCAACCCCGGGGGGGGGTACTCCTACGAGCAGTACTTC
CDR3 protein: CASNPGGGYSYEQYF

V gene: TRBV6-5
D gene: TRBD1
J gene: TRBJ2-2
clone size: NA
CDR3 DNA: TGTGCCAGCAGTCCCGAGACAGGGATGGCCGGGGAGCTGTTTTTT
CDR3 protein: CASSPETGMAGELFF

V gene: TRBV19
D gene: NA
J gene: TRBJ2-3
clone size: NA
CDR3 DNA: TGTGCCAGTAGTATTGGCCCAGGGGATACGCAGTATTTT
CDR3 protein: CASSIGPGDTQYF

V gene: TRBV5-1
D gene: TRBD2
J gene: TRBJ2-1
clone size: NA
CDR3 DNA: TGCGCCAGCAGCTTGGGAGGCGGGGGGGCCTTAGGTGAGCAGTTCTTC
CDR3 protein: CASSLGGGGALGEQFF

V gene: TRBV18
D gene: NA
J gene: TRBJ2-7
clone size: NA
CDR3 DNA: TGTGCCAGCTCACCCACCACAGGCTACGAGCAGTACTTC
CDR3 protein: CASSPTTGYEQYF

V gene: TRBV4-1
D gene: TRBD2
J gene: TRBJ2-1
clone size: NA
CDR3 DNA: TGCGCCAGCAGCCAAGGGCGGGAGTGGGGCAATGAGCAGTTCTTC
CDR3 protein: CASSQGREWGNEQFF

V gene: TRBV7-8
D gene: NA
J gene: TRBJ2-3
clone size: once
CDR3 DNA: TGTGCCAGCAGCCGAAGGGGCTCAGATACGCAGTATTTT
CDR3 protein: CASSRRGSDTQYF

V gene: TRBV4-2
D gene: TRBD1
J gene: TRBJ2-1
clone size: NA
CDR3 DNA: TGTGCCAGCAGCCACCCCTCTAGGGACAGTGAGCAGTTCTTC
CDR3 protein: CASSHPSRDSEQFF

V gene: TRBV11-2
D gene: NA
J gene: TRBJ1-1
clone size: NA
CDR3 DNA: TGTGCCAGCAAGGTGGGGAGGACTGAAGCTTTCTTT
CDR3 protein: CASKVGRTEAFF

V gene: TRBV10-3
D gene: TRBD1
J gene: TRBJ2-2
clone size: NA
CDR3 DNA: TGTGCCATCGCCCTCACCCAGGGGGCAATCGGGGAGCTGTTTTTT
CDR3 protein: CAIALTQGAIGELFF

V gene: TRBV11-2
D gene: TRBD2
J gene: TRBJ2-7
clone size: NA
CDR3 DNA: TGTGCCAGCAGCTTAGGGGTCACTAGCGGGGGTTGGTACGAGCAGTACTTC
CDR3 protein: CASSLGVTSGGWYEQYF

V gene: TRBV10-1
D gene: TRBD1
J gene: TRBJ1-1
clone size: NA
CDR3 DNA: TGCGCCAGCAGTGAGTCGGACAGGGGGCCGAACACTGAAGCTTTCTTT
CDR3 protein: CASSESDRGPNTEAFF

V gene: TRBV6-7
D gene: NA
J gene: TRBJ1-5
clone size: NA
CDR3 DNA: TGTGCCAGCAGTTACTCGAGATCTAATCAGCCCCAGCATTTT
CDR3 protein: CASSYSRSNQPQHF

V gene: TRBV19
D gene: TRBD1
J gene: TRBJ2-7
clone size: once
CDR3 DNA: TGTGCCAGTACCCTAGGGCAGGGGGCGAGCTACGAGCAGTACTTC
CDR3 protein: CASTLGQGASYEQYF

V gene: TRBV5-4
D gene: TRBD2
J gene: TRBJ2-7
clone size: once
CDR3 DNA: TGTGCCAGCAGCTTGACTAGCGGGAGGGGTGAGCAGTACTTC
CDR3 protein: CASSLTSGRGEQYF

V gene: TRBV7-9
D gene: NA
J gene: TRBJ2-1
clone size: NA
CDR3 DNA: TGTGCCAGCAGCCCAAGGACAACACCCTACAATGAGCAGTTCTTC
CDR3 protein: CASSPRTTPYNEQFF

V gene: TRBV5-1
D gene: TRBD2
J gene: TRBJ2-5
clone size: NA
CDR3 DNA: TGCGCCAGCAGCTTGCCCAGCGGGGGGGAGACCCAGTACTTC
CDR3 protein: CASSLPSGGETQYF

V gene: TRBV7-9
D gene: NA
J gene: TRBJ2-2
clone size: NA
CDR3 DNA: TGTGCCAGCAGCCCTACGGCCGGGGAGCTGTTTTTT
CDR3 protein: CASSPTAGELFF

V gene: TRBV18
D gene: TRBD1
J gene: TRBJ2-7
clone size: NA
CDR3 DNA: TGTGCCAGCTCACCCGCCAGGTCAGGGGGATACGAGCAGTACTTC
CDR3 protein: CASSPARSGGYEQYF

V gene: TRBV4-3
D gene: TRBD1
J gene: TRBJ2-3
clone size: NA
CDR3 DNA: TGCGCCAGCAGCCCCGGACAGGGCACAGATACGCAGTATTTT
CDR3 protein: CASSPGQGTDTQYF

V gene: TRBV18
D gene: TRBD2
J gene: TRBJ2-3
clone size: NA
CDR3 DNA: TGTGCCAGCTCAACCCCGGGAGGGGGTCGGAATACGCAGTATTTT
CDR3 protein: CASSTPGGGRNTQYF

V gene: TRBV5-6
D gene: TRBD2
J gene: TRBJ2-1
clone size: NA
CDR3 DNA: TGTGCCAGCAGCTTGACCGGACTAGCGCGCCAGCAGTTCTTC
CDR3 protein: CASSLTGLARQQFF